This T cell receptor (beta chain) came from a study of beta chain features in type 1 diabetes. Overall study findings and caveats: Type 1 diabetes patients had moderately but significantly shorter TCRB CDR3s in all four CD4+ subsets. Researchers reported that naive, central memory and Treg TCRB repertoires appeared more similar in patients than in healthy donors. When cDNA is sequenced, cells with high TCR expression could be over-represented.

This clone has only a few counts. The target antigen is unknown. It was one heparinised blood draw, averaging roughly 0.11 L, that each donor gave. Reverse transcription of all isolated RNA meant that expressed TCRB transcripts were sequenced. It was found that naive, central memory and regulatory T cell samples averaged around 3.5 million reads. Only in-frame clones appear in the TCRdb table, and some are missing; sequencing was by immunoSEQ multiplex PCR. The sample has under 150,000 clones; roughly 10% are singletons. This CDR3 spans 16 amino acids. Germline CDR1 is SGHRS and CDR2 is YFSETQ. V lost 1 base to trimming and J lost 1 base; unmatched junction nucleotides: 3.

The origin of this receptor is a man aged 25-40 years with type 1 diabetes. The sample comprised central memory CD4+ T cells from blood. The V call is TRBV5-1, the J call TRBJ2-2, with 8 nucleotides matching TRBD1. The CDR3 coding sequence is TGCGCCAGCAGCTTGCAGGGGACAGGGAACACCGGGGAGCTGTTTTTT. It translates to CASSLQGTGNTGELFF.